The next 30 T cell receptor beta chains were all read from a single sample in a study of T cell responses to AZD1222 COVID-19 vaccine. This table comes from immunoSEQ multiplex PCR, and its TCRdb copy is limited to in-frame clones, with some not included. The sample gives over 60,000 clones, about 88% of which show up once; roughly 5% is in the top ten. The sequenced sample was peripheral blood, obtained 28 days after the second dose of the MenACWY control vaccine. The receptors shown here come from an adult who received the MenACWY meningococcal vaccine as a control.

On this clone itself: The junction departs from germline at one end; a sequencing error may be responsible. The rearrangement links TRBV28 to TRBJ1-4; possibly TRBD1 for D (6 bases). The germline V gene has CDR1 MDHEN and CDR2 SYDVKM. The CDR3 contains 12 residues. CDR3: CASSPTDRRFVF. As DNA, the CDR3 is TGTGCCAGCAGTCCGACTGACAGGAGATTTGTTTTT.

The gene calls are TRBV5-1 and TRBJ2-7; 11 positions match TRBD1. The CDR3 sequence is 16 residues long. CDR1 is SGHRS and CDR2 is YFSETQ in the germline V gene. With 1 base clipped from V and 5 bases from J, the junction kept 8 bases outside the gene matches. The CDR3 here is CASSLTPDRGRNEQYF. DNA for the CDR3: TGCGCCAGCAGCTTGACCCCGGACAGGGGGCGCAACGAGCAGTACTTC.

The CDR3 is CASSYSRTGPFEQYF. CDR3 coding DNA: TGTGCCAGCAGTTACTCGAGGACAGGGCCCTTCGAGCAGTACTTC. This sequence joins TRBV6-2 or TRBV6-3 and TRBJ2-7; 8 positions match TRBD1. The CDR3 consists of 15 residues. The V gene end was trimmed by 0 bases and the J gene end by 6 bases; junction bases not matched to a gene: 7. Looked up from germline, CDR1 is MNHEY and CDR2 is SVGEGT.

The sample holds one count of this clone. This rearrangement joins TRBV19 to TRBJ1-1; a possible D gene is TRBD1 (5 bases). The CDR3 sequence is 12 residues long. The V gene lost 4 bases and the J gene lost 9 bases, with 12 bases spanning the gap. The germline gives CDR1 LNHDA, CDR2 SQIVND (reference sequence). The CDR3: CASSTETAKAFF. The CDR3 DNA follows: TGTGCCAGTAGTACCGAGACAGCTAAAGCTTTCTTT.

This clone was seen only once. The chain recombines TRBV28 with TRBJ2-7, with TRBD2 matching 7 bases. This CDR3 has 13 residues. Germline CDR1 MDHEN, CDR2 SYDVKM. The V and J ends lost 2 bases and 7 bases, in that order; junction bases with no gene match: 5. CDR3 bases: TGTGCCAGCAGTTTAGGGACTACGGGTGAGCAGTACTTC. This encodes CASSLGTTGEQYF. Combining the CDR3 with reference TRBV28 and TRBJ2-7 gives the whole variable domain DVKVTQSSRYLVKRTGEKVFLECVQDMDHENMFWYRQDPGLGLRLIYFSYDVKMKEKGDIPEGYSVSREKKERFSLILESASTNQTSMYLCASSLGTTGEQYFGPGTRLTVT.

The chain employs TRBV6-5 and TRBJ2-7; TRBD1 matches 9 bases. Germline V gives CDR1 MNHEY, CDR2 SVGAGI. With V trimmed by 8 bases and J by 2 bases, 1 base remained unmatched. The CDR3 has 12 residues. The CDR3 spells CASRQGAYEQYF. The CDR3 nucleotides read TGTGCCAGCCGACAGGGGGCCTACGAGCAGTACTTC.

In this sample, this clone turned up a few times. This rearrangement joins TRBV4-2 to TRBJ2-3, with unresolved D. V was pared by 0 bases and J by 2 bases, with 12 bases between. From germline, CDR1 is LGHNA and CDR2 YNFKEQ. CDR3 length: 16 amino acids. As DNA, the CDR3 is TGTGCCAGCAGCCAAGATCTCCAAGTTCCCACAGATACGCAGTATTTT. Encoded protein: CASSQDLQVPTDTQYF.

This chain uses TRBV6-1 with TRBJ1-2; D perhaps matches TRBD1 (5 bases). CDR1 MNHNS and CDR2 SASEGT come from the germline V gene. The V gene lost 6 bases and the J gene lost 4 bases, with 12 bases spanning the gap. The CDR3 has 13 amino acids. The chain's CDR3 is CASSLTVSYGYTF. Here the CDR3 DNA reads TGTGCCAGCAGCCTGACAGTCTCCTATGGCTACACCTTC.

As DNA, the CDR3 is TGCGCCAGCAGCTATTCAGGGTTAACTAATGAAAAACTGTTTTTT. Residues: CASSYSGLTNEKLFF. The chain employs TRBV5-1 and TRBJ1-4; D might be TRBD1 (5 bases). Germline V gene data show CDR1 as SGHRS and CDR2 as YFSETQ. The CDR3 runs 15 residues. The ends were cut back, 3 bases at V and 1 base at J, with 10 bases in the middle.

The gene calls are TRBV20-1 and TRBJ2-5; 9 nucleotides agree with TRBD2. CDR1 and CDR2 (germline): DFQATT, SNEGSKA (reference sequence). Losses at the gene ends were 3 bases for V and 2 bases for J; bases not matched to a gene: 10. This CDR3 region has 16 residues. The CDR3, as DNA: TGCAGTGCTAGTTTCCCGGCTAGCGGGGAACAAGAGACCCAGTACTTC. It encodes CSASFPASGEQETQYF.

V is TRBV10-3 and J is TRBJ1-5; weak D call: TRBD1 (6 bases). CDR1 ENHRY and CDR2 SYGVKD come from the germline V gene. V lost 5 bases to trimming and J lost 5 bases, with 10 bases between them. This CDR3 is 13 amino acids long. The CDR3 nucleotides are TGTGCCATCAGTCCGGACAGTGATCAGCCCCAGCATTTT. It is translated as CAISPDSDQPQHF.

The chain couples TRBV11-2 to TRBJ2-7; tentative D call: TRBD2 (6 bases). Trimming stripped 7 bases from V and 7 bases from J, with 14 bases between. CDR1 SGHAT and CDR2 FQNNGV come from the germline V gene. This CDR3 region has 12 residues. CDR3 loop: CASNEGAGEQYF. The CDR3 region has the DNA TGTGCCAGCAACGAAGGGGCGGGAGAGCAGTACTTC.

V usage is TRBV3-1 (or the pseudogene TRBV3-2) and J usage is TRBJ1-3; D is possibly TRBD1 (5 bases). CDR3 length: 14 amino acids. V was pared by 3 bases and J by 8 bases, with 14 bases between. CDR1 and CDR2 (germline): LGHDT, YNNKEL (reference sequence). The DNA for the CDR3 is TGTGCCAGCAGCCACGACAGTGAGTCTCACACCATATATTTT. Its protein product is CASSHDSESHTIYF.

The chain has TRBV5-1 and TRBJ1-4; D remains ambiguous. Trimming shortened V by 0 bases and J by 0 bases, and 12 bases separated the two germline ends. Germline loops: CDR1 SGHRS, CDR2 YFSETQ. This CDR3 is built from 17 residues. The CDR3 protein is CASSLVGRSATNEKLFF. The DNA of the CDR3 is TGCGCCAGCAGCTTGGTAGGGCGGTCTGCAACTAATGAAAAACTGTTTTTT.

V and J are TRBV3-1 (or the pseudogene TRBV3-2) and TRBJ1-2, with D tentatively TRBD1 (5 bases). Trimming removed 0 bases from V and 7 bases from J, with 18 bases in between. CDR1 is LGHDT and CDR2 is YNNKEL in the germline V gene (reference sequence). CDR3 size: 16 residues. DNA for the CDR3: TGTGCCAGCAGCCAAGAGCCGGAAAGGGACTATCGTGGCTACACCTTC. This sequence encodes CASSQEPERDYRGYTF.

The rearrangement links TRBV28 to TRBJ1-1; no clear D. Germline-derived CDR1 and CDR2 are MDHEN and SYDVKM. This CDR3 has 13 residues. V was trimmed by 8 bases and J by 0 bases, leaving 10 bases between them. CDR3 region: CASGVSLNTEAFF. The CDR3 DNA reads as TGTGCCAGCGGGGTCAGCCTGAACACTGAAGCTTTCTTT.

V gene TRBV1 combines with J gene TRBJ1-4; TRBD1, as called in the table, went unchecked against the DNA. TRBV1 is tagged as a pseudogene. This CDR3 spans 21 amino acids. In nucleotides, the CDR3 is TGCACCAGCAGCCAAGATCGGCGTCGACAGGGGGTAGAGGTAGTAGGTGAAAAACTGTTTTTT. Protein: CTSSQDRRRQGVEVVGEKLFF.

The CDR3 region is CASRDGRGYTF. CDR3 bases: TGTGCCAGCAGGGATGGGCGCGGCTACACCTTC. The chain joins TRBV28 to TRBJ1-2; unclear D gene. V gave up 6 bases and J gave up 8 bases, with 10 bases separating them. From germline, CDR1 is MDHEN and CDR2 SYDVKM. CDR3 size: 11 residues.

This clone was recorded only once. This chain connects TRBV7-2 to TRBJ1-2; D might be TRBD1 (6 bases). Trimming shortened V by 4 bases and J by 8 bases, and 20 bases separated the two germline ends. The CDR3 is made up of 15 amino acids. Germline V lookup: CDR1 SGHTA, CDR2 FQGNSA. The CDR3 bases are TGTGCCAGCAGCTCCATGGAGGGGGGGATATCGGGCTACACCTTC. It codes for CASSSMEGGISGYTF.

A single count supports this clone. CDR3 in DNA: TGTGCCGGAAGATCGGGGAACAGGGGGAATTCACCCCTCCACTTT. Encoded protein: CAGRSGNRGNSPLHF. The gene calls are TRBV28 and TRBJ1-6; TRBD1 aligns across 8 bases. The trim removed 11 bases at V and 7 bases at J, leaving 13 bases unmatched. The CDR3 extends over 15 amino acids. Per the germline V gene, CDR1 is MDHEN and CDR2 is SYDVKM.

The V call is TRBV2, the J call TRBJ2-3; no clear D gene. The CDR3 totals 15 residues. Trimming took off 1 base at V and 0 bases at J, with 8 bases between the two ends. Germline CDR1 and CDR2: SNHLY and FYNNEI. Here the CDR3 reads CASSEVGISTDTQYF. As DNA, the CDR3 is TGTGCCAGCAGTGAAGTTGGAATTAGCACAGATACGCAGTATTTT.

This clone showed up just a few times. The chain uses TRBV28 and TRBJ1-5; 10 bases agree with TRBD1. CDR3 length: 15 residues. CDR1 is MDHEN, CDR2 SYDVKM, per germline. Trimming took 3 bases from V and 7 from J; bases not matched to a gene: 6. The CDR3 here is CASSFGTGEGQPQHF. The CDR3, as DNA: TGTGCCAGCAGTTTTGGGACAGGGGAGGGGCAGCCCCAGCATTTT.

The CDR3 is CASSLGRAPLHF. The CDR3 nucleotides read TGTGCCAGCAGCCTTGGCCGGGCACCCCTCCACTTT. The chain is built from TRBV12-3 or TRBV12-4 and TRBJ1-6; D ambiguous. This CDR3 is 12 amino acids long. Deletions cut 6 bases from V and 11 bases from J, with 11 bases between.

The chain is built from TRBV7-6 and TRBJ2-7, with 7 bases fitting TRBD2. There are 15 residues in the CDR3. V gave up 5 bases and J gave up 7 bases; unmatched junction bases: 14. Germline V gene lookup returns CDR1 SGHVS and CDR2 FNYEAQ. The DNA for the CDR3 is TGTGCCAGCAGCCCCACCCGGGCAGGCGGGGGAGAGCAGTACTTC. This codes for CASSPTRAGGGEQYF.

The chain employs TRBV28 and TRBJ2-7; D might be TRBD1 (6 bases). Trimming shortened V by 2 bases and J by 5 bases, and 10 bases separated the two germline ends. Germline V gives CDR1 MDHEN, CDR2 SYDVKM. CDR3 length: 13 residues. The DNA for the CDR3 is TGTGCCAGCAGTTTACCCCACAGGGACGAGCAGTACTTC. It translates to CASSLPHRDEQYF.

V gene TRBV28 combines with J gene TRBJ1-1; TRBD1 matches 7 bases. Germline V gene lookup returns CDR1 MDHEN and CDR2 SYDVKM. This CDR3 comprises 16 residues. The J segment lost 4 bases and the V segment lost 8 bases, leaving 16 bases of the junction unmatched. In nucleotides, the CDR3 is TGTGCCAGCTCGCCGCGGACAGGTCCCAGAGGCACTGAAGCTTTCTTT. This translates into CASSPRTGPRGTEAFF.

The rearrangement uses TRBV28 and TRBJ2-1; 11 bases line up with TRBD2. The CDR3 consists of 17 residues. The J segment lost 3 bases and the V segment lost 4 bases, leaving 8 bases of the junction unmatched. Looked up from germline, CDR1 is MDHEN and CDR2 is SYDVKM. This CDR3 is CASSSSGLAGVYNEQFF. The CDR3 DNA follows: TGTGCCAGCAGTTCATCCGGACTAGCGGGCGTCTACAATGAGCAGTTCTTC.

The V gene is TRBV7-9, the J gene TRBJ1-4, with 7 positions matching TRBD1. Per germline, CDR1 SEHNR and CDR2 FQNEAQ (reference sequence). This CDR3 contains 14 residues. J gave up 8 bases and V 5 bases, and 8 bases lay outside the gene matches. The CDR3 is CASSREGAREKLFF. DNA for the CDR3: TGTGCCAGCAGCCGAGAGGGGGCGCGAGAAAAACTGTTTTTT.

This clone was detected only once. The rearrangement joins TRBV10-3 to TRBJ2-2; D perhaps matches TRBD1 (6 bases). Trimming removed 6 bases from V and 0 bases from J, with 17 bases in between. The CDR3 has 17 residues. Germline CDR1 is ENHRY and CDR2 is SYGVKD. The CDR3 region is CAIRGADGLANTGELFF. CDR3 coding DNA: TGTGCCATCAGGGGGGCGGACGGCCTCGCGAACACCGGGGAGCTGTTTTTT.

The CDR3 is CASSHEAGSSYEQYF. The DNA of the CDR3 is TGTGCCAGCAGCCATGAGGCGGGAAGCTCCTACGAGCAGTACTTC. This chain links TRBV7-2 with TRBJ2-7; D might be TRBD2 (6 bases). The CDR3 has 15 amino acids. Trimming removed 5 bases at V and 0 bases at J, with 14 bases between. CDR1 SGHTA and CDR2 FQGNSA come from the germline V gene.